This T cell receptor (beta chain) derives from a study of cytomegalovirus exposure and HLA in healthy donors (dated by TCRdb to 2016 to 2017). General notes on the study: According to an earlier analysis of 587 of the donors, 150 million to 200 million T cells yielded 117 million unique TCR beta sequences and approximately 280 Gb of sequence data. An early release that covered about 640 HLA-typed donors contained about 300 gigabases of sequencing data and 85 million to 100 million unique TCR sequences. Of the 300 to 500 genotyped donors, 75% to 85% were placed in the genetic ancestry cluster associated with self-reported Caucasian donors. The study was designed to test whether signatures of past pathogen exposure could be identified by cataloging public T cell receptors. The study profiled the T cell repertoires of hundreds of subjects by immunosequencing and related them to cytomegalovirus serostatus. In addition to the first cohort of 650 to 800 subjects, a separate validation cohort of 120 different subjects was used. To predict cytomegalovirus infection status, the study brought together high-throughput TCR immunosequencing, statistical association of individual TCRs with disease status, and machine learning. A later analysis re-examined previously published TCR beta repertoires from just over 650 donors and added high-resolution HLA genotyping to investigate patterns of TCR occurrence. Rather than using new phenotypic data, the later analysis identified candidate immune exposures from TCR beta sequences and from how often those sequences occurred across donors. An earlier analysis of around 640 of the donors used high-throughput TCR beta sequencing to judge whether each TCR beta V gene segment behaved as functional or pseudogenic. Alongside the repertoire data, information on donor age, sex, ethnicity and CMV serostatus was compiled. Genome-wide SNP genotypes for about 65% of the roughly 700 donors were used in a later genetic analysis, which treated that subset as a discovery cohort. All discovery cohort repertoires had been generated using a single sequencing platform. Both class I and class II loci were covered by HLA typing, at four-digit resolution. The number of donors typed differed by locus, with roughly 629-640 for A, B, C, DRB1 and DQB1, roughly 520 for DQA1, over 600 for DPA1, and some 470 for DPB1. Because of strong linkage in the cohort, roughly 5 DR-DQ haplotypes were treated as single units for association and clustering. Among about 370 genotyped donors of the cohort, an average of around 220,000 unique TCR beta nucleotide sequences was sequenced per donor, of which about 18% were non-productive. Overall study outcomes, separate from this receptor: A total of fewer than 200 TCR beta chains were listed by the study as associated with cytomegalovirus. Compared with equally common non-associated chains, HLA-associated TCR beta chains in a later analysis were more clonally expanded and had lower generation probabilities. The authors suggested that the approach could potentially be generalized to other disease states and immunological phenotypes. Presence/absence analyses assumed roughly uniform sequencing depth across donors, an assumption that may not hold. In a later genetic analysis, a missense DCLRE1C variant was associated with V-gene and J-gene trimming of TCR beta chains, and the association was replicated in an independent cohort. A further reported finding was that TCR beta sequences accurately predicted the HLA-A and HLA-B alleles for most subjects in the first cohort. In an earlier analysis of approximately 590 of the donors, most TCR beta V segments were observed in productive rearrangements about 87% or about 30% of the time, broadly matching IMGT annotations. Cytomegalovirus status was reported to be diagnosed by the classifier with high specificity and sensitivity in both the original and validation cohorts. In vitro tests confirmed that a few of the cytomegalovirus-associated TCR beta chains recognize cytomegalovirus antigens. The only immune exposure information available for the cohort was CMV serostatus. Across donors, most TCR sequences were observed very rarely, whereas some public TCRs were present in many individuals. The 87-base-pair reads could not distinguish some IMGT-functional V segments, including TRBV6-2 and TRBV6-3, so those segments were excluded. This cohort had only TCR beta chains sequenced, and the lack of alpha or paired-chain data limited which features could be detected. Strong co-occurrence of HLA alleles, especially DR and DQ, made assigning TCR associations to individual alleles difficult. A later genetic analysis reported fewer N-insertions in productive TCRs among donors in an Asian-associated ancestry cluster than the roughly 700-donor mean. Because counts were too low, about 18 rarely observed V segments, including chromosome 9 orphons, were excluded from the earlier analysis of fewer than 650 of the donors. According to a later analysis, TCR association rates differed among HLA loci, with DRB1 alleles showing the most associated TCRs and HLA-C alleles showing the fewest. Linkage disequilibrium might explain the correlated functional status among segregating V segments, but an unknown experimental factor could not be excluded. In a later analysis, several top co-occurrence clusters were reported to appear linked to parvovirus B19, influenza, CMV and Epstein-Barr virus. Because HLA typing was unavailable for some donors at each locus, only the typed subset was used in association tests. A later analysis found that most CMV-associated TCR beta chains appeared HLA-restricted, with HLA associations seemingly driven largely by CMV exposure. The sequencing pipeline was judged likely to have produced a cluster of highly shared sequence variants as a technical artifact. At a false discovery rate of 0.05, a later analysis linked under 20,000 TCR beta sequences to specific HLA alleles.

According to the germline V gene, CDR1 reads SGHDT and CDR2 reads YYEEEE. V loses 3 bases at its end and J loses 9 bases; junction bases beyond the gene matches: 2. From its cysteine to its phenylalanine, the CDR3 spans 12 amino acids. Only the CDR3 part of the read is kept: 36 bases, read in frame from the first base. In its sample, this clone was seen a few times. This clone's antigen is unknown. No per-base quality is available; no much larger clone lies one base away. Libraries were prepared through the immunoSEQ multiplex PCR assay. For the multiplex PCR, a mixture combining 60 forward primers for TCR Vbeta segments and 13 reverse primers for TCR Jbeta segments was used. The CDR3 region of rearranged TCR beta genes was amplified from genomic DNA with a multiplex PCR assay. On the Illumina HiSeq System, the amplified TCR beta libraries were sequenced as 87-base-pair reads. In the original analysis: A later analysis counted 65 million to 90 million unique TCR beta chains across the 550 to 700 repertoires, and 10 million to 12 million of these chains were shared by at least two donors. A nearest-neighbor algorithm error-corrected the raw reads and collapsed the reads into unique sequences, merging closely related sequences to remove PCR and sequencing errors. To assign V, D and J gene segments, CDR3 sequences were aligned to IMGT reference sequences. For a sequence to be retained, a match of at least six nucleotides was required to both a V gene segment and a J gene segment. A rearrangement counted as productive if the CDR3 had no stop codons and remained in frame with V and J, and every other rearrangement counted as non-productive. CDR3 was defined according to IMGT convention as the region running from the second conserved V-encoded cysteine to the conserved J-encoded phenylalanine. Sequences without an unambiguous match to a single V gene segment were excluded from the earlier analysis of over 500 of the donors. In an earlier analysis of approximately 590 of the donors, V segments were called functional above 56.7% productive rearrangements and were called segregating when the between-donor standard deviation exceeded 5%. A statistical classification framework was built to diagnose cytomegalovirus status from the catalog of TCR beta chain sequences. A later analysis assigned V and J genes by comparing TCR nucleotide sequences with IMGT/GENE-DB human TR gene sequences. In a later analysis, CDR3 sequences and most-parsimonious VDJ recombination scenarios were assigned using the TCRdist pipeline. A later analysis defined each TCR beta chain by its CDR3 amino acid sequence plus V-gene family, and excluded reads lacking a unique V-gene family. As a way to deal with suspected cross-contamination and a sequencing artifact, a later analysis dropped roughly 620 nucleotide sequences that were highly shared and had low generation probability. In a later analysis, a clonal expansion index for each public chain was calculated from normalized within-repertoire ranks of inferred template counts. A later analysis computed generation probabilities with a VDJ recombination model fitted to out-of-frame rearrangements, and checked the results against IGoR. In a later analysis, TCR-TCR, TCR-HLA and TCR-CMV co-occurrence was scored with hypergeometric tests, and a repertoire-size bias correction was applied to TCR pairs. To estimate false discovery rates, a later analysis permuted the HLA or CMV assignments 20 times. A later analysis grouped co-occurring TCRs with DBSCAN, adding TCRdist sequence similarity when clustering within HLA-allele-positive subsets. For co-occurrence clustering, repertoires with fewer than 30,000 or more than 120,000 public chains were excluded, along with five repertoires with anomalous nucleotide sharing. TCRdb holds this immuneACCESS table with in-frame rearrangements only. Some clones are missing; in checked studies, unresolved V genes explain under half, and the rest has no known cause. The D gene and trimming were derived from the DNA, and the V and J assignments and clone size from that table. The sample records approximately 140,000 clones, about four fifths of which are singletons. The biggest ten clones account for around 3.2% of the sample.

In total, approximately 700 healthy bone marrow donors made up the cohort. All cohort members were sampled while nominally healthy, although unrecorded immune exposures were likely present. CMV serostatus was positive for 289 and negative for about 55% of the roughly 670 cohort members, and was not recorded for this donor. A peripheral blood sample was collected from each donor, and TCR beta sequencing was performed on peripheral blood mononuclear cells. The Qiagen DNeasy Blood Extraction Kit was used to extract genomic DNA from the blood cell samples. The sample consisted of PBMCs. The source is a human donor in good health. Recombination joined TRBV5-6 with TRBJ2-1; a stretch of 8 junction bases matches TRBD2. The nucleotide sequence is given as TGTGCCAGCAGCTACGGGAGGGTTGAGCAGTTCTTC. Its protein reads: CASSYGRVEQFF.